This T cell receptor (beta chain) was observed in a study of glioma-infiltrating T cells. Trimming removed 4 bases at V and 9 bases at J, with 10 bases between. Germline V gene sequence: CDR1 SGHDN, CDR2 FVKESK. The CDR3 spans 13 residues. Using RNA template, CDR3s of TCR alpha and beta were amplified with iRepertoire arm-PCR. Tissue mRNA or PBMC total RNA, roughly 85-450 ng, went into one-step reverse transcription and amplification. MiXCR, run by TCRdb on the multiplex PCR reads, gives a single entry per CDR3 protein. The sample lists about 3,900 distinct CDR3 sequences, 31% occurring once. Judged by abundance, this clonotype is medium-sized (0.01 to 0.1%).

The sequence was collected from a human donor with low-grade glioma or glioblastoma, undergoing nonglioma brain surgery, or in good health (not recorded which). The sequenced sample was glioma tissue, nonneoplastic brain tissue, or PBMCs (not recorded which). The chain uses TRBV14 and TRBJ1-6, with D hard to call. The CDR3 protein is CASSRDRGSPLHF. The DNA of the CDR3 is TGTGCCAGCAGCCGCGATCGGGGTTCACCCCTCCACTTT.